The 23 T cell receptor beta chains reported below all come from one sample, sequenced in a study of beta chain features in type 1 diabetes. No antigens are known for them. The study's findings and limits: People with Type 1 diabetes carried modestly yet significantly shorter TCRB CDR3s in all four CD4+ subsets.

Expressed TCRB transcripts got sequenced, as all isolated RNA was reverse transcribed. TCRdb keeps only in-frame clones here, not all; method: immunoSEQ multiplex PCR. The sample includes approximately 270,000 clones, roughly an eighth of them seen just once. Input material: naive CD4+ T cells from blood. The receptors derive from a man younger than 45 with type 1 diabetes.

This clone was picked up a small number of times. The genes are TRBV30 and TRBJ2-3, with D unresolved. The CDR3 has 13 amino acids. Trimming pared 0 bases from V and 3 bases from J, leaving 7 bases between. CDR1 GTSNPN and CDR2 SVGIG come from the germline V gene (reference sequence). The CDR3 DNA reads as TGTGCCTGGAGTGTTGGCAGAACAGATACGCAGTATTTT. Translated, it gives CAWSVGRTDTQYF.

The genes are TRBV7-3 and TRBJ2-1; 8 positions agree with TRBD1. After removal of 8 bases from V and 5 bases from J, the junction contained 5 bases not matched to a gene. The CDR3 sequence is 13 residues long. Germline lookup yields CDR1 SGHTA and CDR2 FQGTGA. CDR3 in DNA: TGTGCCAGCCAGGGGGCCGGGCACAATGAGCAGTTCTTC. Its translation is CASQGAGHNEQFF.

In regard to this clone: The sample contains more than one DNA sequence encoding this CDR3. V is TRBV5-1 and J is TRBJ2-1, with D possibly matching TRBD1 (5 bases). Trimming shortened V by 5 bases and J by 0 bases, and 9 bases separated the two germline ends. The germline V gene has CDR1 SGHRS and CDR2 YFSETQ. This CDR3 region has 14 residues. The CDR3 DNA is TGCGCCAGCAGTCAGGGAAGCTCCTACAATGAGCAGTTCTTC. This sequence encodes CASSQGSSYNEQFF.

This clone has more than one count but fewer than ten. The chain uses TRBV7-9 and TRBJ2-1, with TRBD1 matching over 7 bases. Germline V gene sequence: CDR1 SEHNR, CDR2 FQNEAQ (reference sequence). There are 13 residues in the CDR3. Losses at the gene ends were 3 bases for V and 4 bases for J; bases not matched to a gene: 0. The CDR3 region has the DNA TGTGCCAGCAGCTTGGGACAGTACAATGAGCAGTTCTTC. It yields the protein CASSLGQYNEQFF. Drawing the rest from reference TRBV7-9 and TRBJ2-1, the complete variable domain is DTGVSQNPRHKITKRGQNVTFRCDPISEHNRLYWYRQTLGQGPEFLTYFQNEAQLEKSRLLSDRFSAERPKGSFSTLEIQRTEQGDSAMYLCASSLGQYNEQFFGPGTRLTVL.

This clone was detected only a few times. The chain uses TRBV14 and TRBJ2-7; perhaps TRBD1 as D (5 bases). The CDR3 spans 12 residues. Trimming cost V 7 bases and J 0 bases, with 7 bases left between them. CDR1 is SGHDN, CDR2 FVKESK, per germline. The CDR3 DNA sequence: TGTGCCAGCACGGACAACTCCTACGAGCAGTACTTC. Protein product: CASTDNSYEQYF. The full variable domain, in which reference TRBV14 and TRBJ2-7 provide the parts outside the CDR3, is EAGVTQFPSHSVIEKGQTVTLRCDPISGHDNLYWYRRVMGKEIKFLLHFVKESKQDESGMPNNRFLAERTGGTYSTLKVQPAELEDSGVYFCASTDNSYEQYFGPGTRLTVT.

This clone came up a few times. The CDR3 DNA reads TGTGCCAGCAGCCACTTTGAGGCGCTCTACGAGCAGTACTTC. Translating gives CASSHFEALYEQYF. J is TRBJ2-7 and V is TRBV7-9; D uncertain. The CDR3 is 14 amino acids. The V and J ends lost 5 bases and 3 bases respectively, with 14 bases between them. Germline V gene lookup returns CDR1 SEHNR and CDR2 FQNEAQ (reference sequence).

V is TRBV5-1 and J is TRBJ1-1; D is unclear. Per germline, CDR1 SGHRS and CDR2 YFSETQ. This CDR3 is built from 12 residues. V gave up 0 bases and J gave up 8 bases, with 8 bases separating them. The chain's CDR3 is CASSLGRAEAFF. CDR3 nucleotides: TGCGCCAGCAGCTTGGGAAGAGCAGAAGCTTTCTTT.

The chain joins TRBV28 to TRBJ2-1; D perhaps matches TRBD2 (7 bases). CDR1 is MDHEN, CDR2 SYDVKM, per germline. With 5 bases removed from V and 6 bases from J, the gap between germline ends came to 20 bases. The CDR3 extends over 16 amino acids. The CDR3 nucleotides read TGTGCCAGCAGTACTCCGGGGGCGGGAGTTGGCAATGAGCAGTTCTTC. Amino acid sequence: CASSTPGAGVGNEQFF.

CDR3 coding DNA: TGTGCCAGCAGCCAGGACAGGGTAGGTGATCAGCCCCAGCATTTT. Its protein product is CASSQDRVGDQPQHF. This sequence joins TRBV7-9 and TRBJ1-5; 8 bases are shared with TRBD1. The CDR3 extends over 15 amino acids. V shed 5 bases, J shed 5 bases, and the junction held 8 bases outside the gene matches. The germline V gene encodes CDR1 SEHNR and CDR2 FQNEAQ (reference sequence).

This clone was observed a handful of times. V is TRBV11-2 and J is TRBJ2-1, with 8 bases matching TRBD2. The CDR3 runs to 15 residues. J was trimmed by 1 base and V by 7 bases; bases with no gene match: 6. Germline V gene data show CDR1 as SGHAT and CDR2 as FQNNGV. DNA of the CDR3: TGTGCCAGCACGGGTAGCGGGAATTCCTACAATGAGCAGTTCTTC. Residues: CASTGSGNSYNEQFF.

The chain combines TRBV5-1 with TRBJ1-4, with D tentatively TRBD1 (5 bases). Deletions cut 4 bases from V and 3 bases from J, with 10 bases between. Germline V gene lookup returns CDR1 SGHRS and CDR2 YFSETQ. The CDR3 is 14 residues long. CDR3 amino acids: CASSEQGPNEKLFF. In DNA, the CDR3 is TGCGCCAGCAGCGAGCAGGGCCCTAATGAAAAACTGTTTTTT.

The genes are TRBV5-4 and TRBJ1-3; D not resolved. The CDR3 contains 13 residues. Germline V CDR1 and CDR2: SGHNT, YYREEE (reference sequence). The V and J ends lost 3 bases and 8 bases respectively, with 12 bases between them. The CDR3 coding sequence is TGTGCCAGCAGCTCCCGACCCGGGTACACCATATATTTT. Translating gives CASSSRPGYTIYF.

This clone was seen only a few times. The identical CDR3 is also encoded by other nucleotide sequences in the sample. The CDR3 bases are TGCGCCAGCAGCCAAGAGCCGCGCTACAATGAGCAGTTCTTC. This encodes CASSQEPRYNEQFF. The gene calls are TRBV4-3 and TRBJ2-1; D is unresolved. This CDR3 contains 14 residues. Germline V gives CDR1 LGHNA, CDR2 YSLEER. V was shortened by 0 bases and J by 3 bases, with 6 bases between the two germline ends.

This clone was observed a handful of times. The gene calls are TRBV5-1 and TRBJ2-5, with TRBD1 identical over 9 bases. CDR1 SGHRS and CDR2 YFSETQ come from the germline V gene. The length of the CDR3 is 14 residues. The J segment lost 5 bases and the V segment lost 2 bases, leaving 4 bases of the junction unmatched. The CDR3: CASSFGTGQETQYF. CDR3 DNA sequence: TGCGCCAGCAGCTTTGGGACAGGGCAGGAGACCCAGTACTTC.

This clone was detected a few times. The same CDR3 also results from other DNA sequences found in this sample. The chain couples TRBV9 to TRBJ2-3; no firm D call. Trimming shortened V by 0 bases and J by 4 bases, and 3 bases separated the two germline ends. The CDR3 is made up of 12 amino acids. The germline V gene has CDR1 SGDLS and CDR2 YYNGEE. CDR3 sequence (DNA): TGTGCCAGCAGCGTAGCCGCAGATACGCAGTATTTT. Protein sequence: CASSVAADTQYF.

The chain uses TRBV5-1 and TRBJ2-1; D uncertain. Germline V gene sequence: CDR1 SGHRS, CDR2 YFSETQ. CDR3 length: 14 amino acids. V was trimmed by 0 bases and J by 6 bases, leaving 10 bases between them. The CDR3, as DNA: TGCGCCAGCAGCTTGGTTACTATAGGCAATGAGCAGTTCTTC. Its translation is CASSLVTIGNEQFF.

This clone appeared a few times. This chain uses TRBV5-4 with TRBJ2-1; 7 nucleotides align to TRBD2. The CDR3 has 15 residues. Germline-derived CDR1 and CDR2 are SGHNT and YYREEE (reference sequence). V lost 3 bases and J lost 2; bases outside the gene matches: 5. The CDR3, as DNA: TGTGCCAGCAGCTACGGGGGAGGGCCCTACAATGAGCAGTTCTTC. This gives the protein CASSYGGGPYNEQFF. The entire variable domain, with the rest obtained from reference TRBV5-4 and TRBJ2-1, is as follows: ETGVTQSPTHLIKTRGQQVTLRCSSQSGHNTVSWYQQALGQGPQFIFQYYREEENGRGNFPPRFSGLQFPNYSSELNVNALELDDSALYLCASSYGGGPYNEQFFGPGTRLTVL.

The table lists this clone with a few counts. The genes are TRBV5-6 and TRBJ2-1; tentative D call: TRBD1 (5 bases). The CDR3 runs 15 residues. The V gene lost 4 bases and the J gene lost 6 bases, with 17 bases spanning the gap. Per germline, CDR1 SGHDT and CDR2 YYEEEE. Here the CDR3 DNA reads TGTGCCAGCAGCCTGGGGCTAGATCGCCCCAATGAGCAGTTCTTC. Translating gives CASSLGLDRPNEQFF.

In its sample, this clone was seen a few times. The genes are TRBV30 and TRBJ1-1, with 9 bases fitting TRBD1. J gave up 10 bases and V 4 bases, and 4 bases lay outside the gene matches. From germline, CDR1 is GTSNPN and CDR2 SVGIG (reference sequence). This CDR3 spans 11 amino acids. CDR3 bases: TGTGCCTGGAAGAGGGGACAGGGAGCTTTCTTT. It is translated as CAWKRGQGAFF.

The sample holds a few counts of this clone. The V and J genes are TRBV19 and TRBJ2-4; maybe TRBD1 (6 bases). The CDR3 consists of 14 residues. CDR1 LNHDA and CDR2 SQIVND come from the germline V gene (reference sequence). V was pared by 5 bases and J by 8 bases, with 16 bases between. CDR3 sequence: CASSEKQGWDIQYF. For the CDR3, the DNA is TGTGCCAGTAGTGAGAAACAGGGATGGGACATTCAGTACTTC. The full variable domain, with the rest looked up from reference TRBV19 and TRBJ2-4, is DGGITQSPKYLFRKEGQNVTLSCEQNLNHDAMYWYRQDPGQGLRLIYYSQIVNDFQKGDIAEGYSVSREKKESFPLTVTSAQKNPTAFYLCASSEKQGWDIQYFGAGTRLSVL.

The genes are TRBV6-1 and TRBJ1-1; D perhaps matches TRBD1 (6 bases). This CDR3 is 12 amino acids long. In germline, CDR1 is MNHNS, CDR2 SASEGT. V lost 5 bases, J lost 8 bases, and 12 bases lay in between. The CDR3 sequence: CASSLLDREAFF. CDR3 bases: TGTGCCAGCAGTCTATTGGACAGAGAAGCTTTCTTT.

This clone showed up just a few times. The chain recombines TRBV6-1 with TRBJ1-4, with D maybe TRBD1 (5 bases). Germline-derived CDR1 and CDR2 are MNHNS and SASEGT. The CDR3 sequence is 13 residues long. V was clipped by 6 bases and J by 4 bases, with 9 bases between them. CDR3 sequence: CASSRVGNEKLFF. As DNA, the CDR3 is TGTGCCAGCAGCAGGGTCGGTAATGAAAAACTGTTTTTT.

This rearrangement joins TRBV9 to TRBJ2-3; 10 bases agree with TRBD2. Trimming at V came to 10 bases and at J to 5 bases, leaving 7 bases not matched to a gene. CDR1 is SGDLS, CDR2 YYNGEE, per germline. This CDR3 is 13 amino acids long. The CDR3 bases are TGTGCCGCAGGACTAGCGGTGGTAGATACGCAGTATTTT. This sequence encodes CAAGLAVVDTQYF.